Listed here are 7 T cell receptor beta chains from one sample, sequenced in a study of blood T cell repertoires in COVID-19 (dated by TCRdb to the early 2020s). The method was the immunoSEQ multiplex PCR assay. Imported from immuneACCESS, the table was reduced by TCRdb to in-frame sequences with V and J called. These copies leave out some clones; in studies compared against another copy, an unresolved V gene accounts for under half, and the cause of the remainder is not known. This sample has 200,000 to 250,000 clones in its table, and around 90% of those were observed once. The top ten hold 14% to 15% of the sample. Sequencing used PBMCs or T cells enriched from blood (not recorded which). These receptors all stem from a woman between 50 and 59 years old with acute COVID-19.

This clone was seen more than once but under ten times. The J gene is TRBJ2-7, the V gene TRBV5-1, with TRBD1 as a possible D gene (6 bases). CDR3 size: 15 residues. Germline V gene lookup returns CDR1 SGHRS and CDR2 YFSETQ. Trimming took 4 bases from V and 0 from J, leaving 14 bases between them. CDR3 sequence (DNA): TGCGCCAGCAGCCCCGGCAGGGGAAGCTCCTACGAGCAGTACTTC. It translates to CASSPGRGSSYEQYF.

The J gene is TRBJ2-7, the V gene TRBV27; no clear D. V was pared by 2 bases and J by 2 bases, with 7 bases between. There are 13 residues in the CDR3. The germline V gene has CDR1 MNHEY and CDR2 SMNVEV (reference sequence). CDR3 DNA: TGTGCCAGCAGTTTACTAGGTCCCTACGAGCAGTACTTC. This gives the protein CASSLLGPYEQYF.

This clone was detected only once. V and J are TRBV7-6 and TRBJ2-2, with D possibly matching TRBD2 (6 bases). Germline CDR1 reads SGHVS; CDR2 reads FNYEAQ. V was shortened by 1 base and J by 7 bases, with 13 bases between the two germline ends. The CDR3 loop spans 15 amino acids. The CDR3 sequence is CASSLEAGLGGELFF. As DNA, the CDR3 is TGTGCCAGCAGCTTAGAGGCGGGATTGGGCGGGGAGCTGTTTTTT.

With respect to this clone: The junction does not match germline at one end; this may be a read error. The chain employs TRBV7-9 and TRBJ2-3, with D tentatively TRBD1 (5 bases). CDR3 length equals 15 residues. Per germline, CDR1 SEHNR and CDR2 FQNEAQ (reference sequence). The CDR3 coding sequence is TGTGCCAGCAGTTTAGGAAGGGGCGGCACAGATACGCAGTATTTT. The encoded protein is CASSLGRGGTDTQYF.

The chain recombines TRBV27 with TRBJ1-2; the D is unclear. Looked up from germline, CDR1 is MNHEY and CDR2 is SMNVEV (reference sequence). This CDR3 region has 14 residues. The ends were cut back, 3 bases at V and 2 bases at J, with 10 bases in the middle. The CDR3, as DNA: TGTGCCAGCAGTTTCCGGGGTCCGAACTATGGCTACACCTTC. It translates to CASSFRGPNYGYTF.

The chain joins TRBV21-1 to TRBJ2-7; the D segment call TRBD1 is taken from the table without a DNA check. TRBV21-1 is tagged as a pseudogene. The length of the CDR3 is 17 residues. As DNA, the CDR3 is TGTGCCAGCAGCAAAGAAAAAAATGGGCAGGGTTGGAACGAGCAGTACTTC. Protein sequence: CASSKEKNGQGWNEQYF.

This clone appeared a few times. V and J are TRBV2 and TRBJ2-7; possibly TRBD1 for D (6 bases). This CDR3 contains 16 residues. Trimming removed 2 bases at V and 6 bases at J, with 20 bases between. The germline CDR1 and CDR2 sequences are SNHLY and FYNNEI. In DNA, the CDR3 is TGTGCCAGCAGTGAAAGCCCCCCGTTTGCGGACAGCGAGCAGTACTTC. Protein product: CASSESPPFADSEQYF.